The 5 T cell receptor beta chains below were found in one sample sequenced in a study of T cell responses to AZD1222 COVID-19 vaccine. Profiling relied on immunoSEQ multiplex PCR, and the TCRdb table lists in-frame clones only, not all of them. The data contain 75,000 to 100,000 clones, 85% to 90% of them singletons. Source: peripheral blood, taken on day 0 of AZD1222 vaccination. The receptors come from an adult in good health.

The J gene is TRBJ1-1, the V gene TRBV30; unclear D gene. Trimming removed 1 base at V and 4 bases at J, with 16 bases between. The germline CDR1 and CDR2 sequences are GTSNPN and SVGIG (reference sequence). The CDR3 has 15 residues. The chain's CDR3 is CAWSEQRAPSTEAFF. CDR3 nucleotide sequence: TGTGCCTGGAGTGAACAGAGAGCCCCCAGCACTGAAGCTTTCTTT.

The chain is built from TRBV11-2 and TRBJ2-5; D perhaps matches TRBD2 (7 bases). Germline CDR1 is SGHAT and CDR2 is FQNNGV. CDR3 length: 16 amino acids. Trimming took 5 bases from V and 4 from J, leaving 20 bases between them. CDR3 loop: CASSPERGQGRETQYF. In DNA form, the CDR3 reads TGTGCCAGCAGCCCCGAGCGGGGTCAGGGGCGAGAGACCCAGTACTTC.

The chain links TRBV28 to TRBJ1-1; D is undetermined. Germline V gene data show CDR1 as MDHEN and CDR2 as SYDVKM. The CDR3 has 14 residues. Trimming removed 8 bases from V and 1 base from J, with 14 bases in between. DNA for the CDR3: TGTGCCAGCGCTATGGCCGGGCAGAACACTGAAGCTTTCTTT. Translated, it gives CASAMAGQNTEAFF.

A note on this clone: Other DNA variants within this sample encode the same CDR3. The chain combines TRBV28 with TRBJ1-1; D not certain. Trimming cost V 3 bases and J 1 base, with 6 bases left between them. The CDR3 totals 13 residues. Germline CDR1 reads MDHEN; CDR2 reads SYDVKM. The CDR3 sequence is CASSLEGNTEAFF. The CDR3 DNA is TGTGCCAGCAGTTTGGAAGGGAACACTGAAGCTTTCTTT.

The DNA for the CDR3 is TGTGCCAGCAGTTTCCCGCCCCCTCGAAATGAGCAGTTCTTC. Encoded protein: CASSFPPPRNEQFF. The genes are TRBV6-5 and TRBJ2-1, with no clear D. The CDR3 sequence is 14 residues long. Germline V gene data show CDR1 as MNHEY and CDR2 as SVGAGI. The V end lost 4 bases, the J end lost 7 bases, and 14 bases lay between the germline ends.